This T cell receptor (beta chain) was sequenced during a study of T cells in narcolepsy. There are 15 residues in the CDR3. Germline V gives CDR1 SGDLS, CDR2 YYNGEE. The V segment lost 2 bases and the J segment 0 bases; nucleotides outside the gene matches: 2. TCRdb's table, derived via immunoSEQ multiplex PCR, lists solely in-frame clones and lacks some. The profile shows about 30,000 clones, roughly three quarters of them singletons. The specimen sequenced was CD45RA- memory CD4+ T cells from PBMCs. V usage is TRBV9 and J usage is TRBJ1-3; 7 bases are a match to TRBD1. This clonotype was obtained from a human donor with narcolepsy. The CDR3 nucleotides read TGTGCCAGCAGCGTCGGGACAGCCTCTGGAAACACCATATATTTT. Its protein is CASSVGTASGNTIYF. The variable domain in full, with the rest retrieved from reference TRBV9 and TRBJ1-3, is DSGVTQTPKHLITATGQRVTLRCSPRSGDLSVYWYQQSLDQGLQFLIQYYNGEERAKGNILERFSAQQFPDLHSELNLSSLELGDSALYFCASSVGTASGNTIYFGEGSWLTVV.